This entry features one T cell receptor (beta chain) sequence. These data come from a study of naive and memory T cell subsets. The beta constant-region primer was an equimolar mix of two oligonucleotides covering TRBC1 and TRBC2. Ligated cDNA was amplified by four rounds of PCR with nested alpha and beta constant-region primers and SP2. One entry per CDR3 protein, called by TCRdb with MiXCR from the UMI-ligation and nested PCR reads. This repertoire shows over 65,000 distinct CDR3 sequences, roughly 9.3% found once; its top ten account for 1.2%. Sequenced: naive CD8+ T cells from blood. This clonotype was obtained from a human donor in good health.

The CDR3, as DNA: TGTGCCAGCAGTTTGGGGGGGAGTGAAAAACTGTTTTTT. Translated, it gives CASSLGGSEKLFF. V gene TRBV12-3 or TRBV12-4 combines with J gene TRBJ1-4; D perhaps matches TRBD1 (5 bases). The CDR3 contains 13 residues. Trimming took off 3 bases at V and 7 bases at J, with 9 bases between the two ends.